The entry that follows covers one T cell receptor beta chain sequence. Method: immunoSEQ multiplex PCR; TCRdb's copy keeps in-frame clones and lacks some. The sample has about 320,000 clones, approximately 88% seen once. This sample is part of a study of blood T cell repertoires in COVID-19. Study-level information: T cells, B-cell-depleted T cells, or PBMCs supplied cDNA or gDNA.

Germline loops: CDR1 MGHRA, CDR2 YSYEKL. The CDR3 runs to 14 residues. The V end lost 0 bases, the J end lost 6 bases, and 9 bases lay between the germline ends. Clinical histories supplied by participants themselves formed the basis of cohort assignment. Two consecutive negative NP/OP PCR tests, clearance, or resolved symptoms defined Cohort 3 recovery. The receptor was derived from a man between 25 and 39 years old who had recovered from COVID-19. Material for sequencing was PBMCs or T cells enriched from blood (not recorded which). The V call is TRBV4-1, the J call TRBJ2-1, with D unclear. DNA of the CDR3: TGCGCCAGCAGCCAAGATTGGCAGGTCAATGAGCAGTTCTTC. Protein product: CASSQDWQVNEQFF.